The present T cell receptor beta chain was sequenced within a study of shared clonotypes between healthy human individuals. The protocol was immunoSEQ multiplex PCR, while the TCRdb copy is restricted to in-frame clones and leaves out a portion. The sample includes hundreds of thousands of clones, more than 70% of them seen just once. The TCR comes from a woman aged 30 to 39 in good health. The specimen was memory CD4+ T cells sorted from blood. The subset is: CD45RA-negative fraction.

The CDR3 DNA is TGCAGCGTTGAAGATCGGGGCAGGGGCGAGCAGTACTTC. This gives the protein CSVEDRGRGEQYF. This chain connects TRBV29-1 to TRBJ2-7; D is perhaps TRBD1 (6 bases). The germline V and J ends were trimmed by 0 bases and 6 bases, with 12 bases remaining between them. CDR1 and CDR2 from the germline V gene are SQVTM and ANQGSEA. The CDR3 length is 13 residues.